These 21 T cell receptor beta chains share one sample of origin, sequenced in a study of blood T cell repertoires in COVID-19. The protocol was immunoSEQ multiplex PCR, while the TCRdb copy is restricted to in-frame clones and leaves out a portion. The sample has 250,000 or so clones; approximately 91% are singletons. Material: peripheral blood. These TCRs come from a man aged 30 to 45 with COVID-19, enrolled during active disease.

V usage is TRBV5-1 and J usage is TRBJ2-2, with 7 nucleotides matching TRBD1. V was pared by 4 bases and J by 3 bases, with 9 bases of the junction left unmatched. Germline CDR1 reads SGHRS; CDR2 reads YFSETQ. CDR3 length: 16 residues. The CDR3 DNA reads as TGCGCCAGCAGCAAGACAGGGAGTTGGGACACCGGGGAGCTGTTTTTT. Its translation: CASSKTGSWDTGELFF.

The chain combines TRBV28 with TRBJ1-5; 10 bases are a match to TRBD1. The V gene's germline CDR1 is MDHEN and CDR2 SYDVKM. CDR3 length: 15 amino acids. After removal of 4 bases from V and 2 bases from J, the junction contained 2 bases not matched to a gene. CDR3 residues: CASSSTGGGNQPQHF. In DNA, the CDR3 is TGTGCCAGCAGTTCGACAGGGGGCGGCAATCAGCCCCAGCATTTT.

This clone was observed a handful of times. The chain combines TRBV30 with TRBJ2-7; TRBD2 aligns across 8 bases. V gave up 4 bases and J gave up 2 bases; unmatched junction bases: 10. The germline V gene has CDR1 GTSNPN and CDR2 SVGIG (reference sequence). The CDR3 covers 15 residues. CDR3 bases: TGTGCCTGGACCACCCCGGGGGGGGAGACCTACGAGCAGTACTTC. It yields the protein CAWTTPGGETYEQYF.

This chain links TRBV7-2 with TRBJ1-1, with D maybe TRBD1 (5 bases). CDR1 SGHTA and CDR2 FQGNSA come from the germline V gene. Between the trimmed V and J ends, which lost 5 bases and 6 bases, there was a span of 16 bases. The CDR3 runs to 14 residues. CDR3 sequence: CASSAVAGGSEAFF. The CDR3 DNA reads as TGTGCCAGCAGCGCTGTGGCCGGGGGGTCTGAAGCTTTCTTT.

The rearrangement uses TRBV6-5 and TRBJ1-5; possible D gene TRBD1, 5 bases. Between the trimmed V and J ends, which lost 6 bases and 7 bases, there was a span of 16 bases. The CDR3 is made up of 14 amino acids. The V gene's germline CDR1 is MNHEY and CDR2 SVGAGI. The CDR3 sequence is CASRATGGGQPQHF. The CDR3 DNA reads TGTGCCAGCAGGGCAACCGGGGGGGGACAGCCCCAGCATTTT.

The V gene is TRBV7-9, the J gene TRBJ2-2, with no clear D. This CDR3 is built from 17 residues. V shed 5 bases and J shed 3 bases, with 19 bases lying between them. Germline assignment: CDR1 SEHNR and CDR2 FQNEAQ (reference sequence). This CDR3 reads CASSQPPTEPYTGELFF. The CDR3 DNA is TGTGCCAGCAGCCAACCACCTACCGAACCTTACACCGGGGAGCTGTTTTTT.

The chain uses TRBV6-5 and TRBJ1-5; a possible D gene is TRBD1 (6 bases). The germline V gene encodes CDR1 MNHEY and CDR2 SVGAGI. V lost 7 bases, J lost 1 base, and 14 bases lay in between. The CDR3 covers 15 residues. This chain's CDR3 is CASTLTGPSNQPQHF. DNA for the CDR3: TGTGCCAGCACCTTAACAGGGCCGAGCAATCAGCCCCAGCATTTT.

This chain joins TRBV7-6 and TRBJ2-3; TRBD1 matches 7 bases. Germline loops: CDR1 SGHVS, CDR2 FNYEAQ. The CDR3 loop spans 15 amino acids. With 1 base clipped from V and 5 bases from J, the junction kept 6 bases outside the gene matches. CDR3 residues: CASSLGYRGGDTQYF. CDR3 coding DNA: TGTGCCAGCAGCTTAGGGTACAGGGGTGGAGATACGCAGTATTTT.

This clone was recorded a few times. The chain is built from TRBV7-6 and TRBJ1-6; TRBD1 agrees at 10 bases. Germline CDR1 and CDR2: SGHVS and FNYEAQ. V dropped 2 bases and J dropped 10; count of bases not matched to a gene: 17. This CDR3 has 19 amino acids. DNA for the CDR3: TGTGCCAGCAGCTTAAAACACGGGCTTGGGGGGACAGGGGTGTCACCCCTCCACTTT. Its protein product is CASSLKHGLGGTGVSPLHF. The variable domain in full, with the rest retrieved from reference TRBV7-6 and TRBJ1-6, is GAGVSQSPRYKVTKRGQDVALRCDPISGHVSLYWYRQALGQGPEFLTYFNYEAQQDKSGLPNDRFSAERPEGSISTLTIQRTEQRDSAMYRCASSLKHGLGGTGVSPLHFGNGTRLTVT.

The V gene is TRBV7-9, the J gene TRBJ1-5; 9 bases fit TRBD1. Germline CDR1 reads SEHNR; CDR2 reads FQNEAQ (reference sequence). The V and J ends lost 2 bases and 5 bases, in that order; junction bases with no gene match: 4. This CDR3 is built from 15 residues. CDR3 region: CASSLRTGDDQPQHF. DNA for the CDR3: TGTGCCAGCAGCTTACGGACAGGGGATGATCAGCCCCAGCATTTT.

The CDR3 DNA follows: TGTGCCAGCAGTTACTCGGGACAGGACGGGACCCAGTACTTC. Amino acid sequence: CASSYSGQDGTQYF. The chain employs TRBV6-5 and TRBJ2-5, with 8 bases lining up with TRBD1. V was clipped by 0 bases and J by 7 bases; unmatched bases: 4. There are 14 residues in the CDR3. Per germline, CDR1 MNHEY and CDR2 SVGAGI.

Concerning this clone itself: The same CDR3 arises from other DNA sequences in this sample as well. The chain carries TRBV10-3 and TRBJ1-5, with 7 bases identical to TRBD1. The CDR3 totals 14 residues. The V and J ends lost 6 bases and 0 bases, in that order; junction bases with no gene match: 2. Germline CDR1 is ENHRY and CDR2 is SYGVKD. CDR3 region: CAISRQGSNQPQHF. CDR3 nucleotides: TGTGCCATCAGCCGACAGGGTAGCAATCAGCCCCAGCATTTT.

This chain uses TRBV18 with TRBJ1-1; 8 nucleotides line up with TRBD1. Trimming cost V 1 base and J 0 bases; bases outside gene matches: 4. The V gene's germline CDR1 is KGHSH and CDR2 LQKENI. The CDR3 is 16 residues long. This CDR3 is CASSPQTGGVNTEAFF. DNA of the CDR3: TGTGCCAGCTCACCACAAACAGGGGGTGTGAACACTGAAGCTTTCTTT. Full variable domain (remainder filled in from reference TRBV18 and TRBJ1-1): NAGVMQNPRHLVRRRGQEARLRCSPMKGHSHVYWYRQLPEEGLKFMVYLQKENIIDESGMPKERFSAEFPKEGPSILRIQQVVRGDSAAYFCASSPQTGGVNTEAFFGQGTRLTVV.

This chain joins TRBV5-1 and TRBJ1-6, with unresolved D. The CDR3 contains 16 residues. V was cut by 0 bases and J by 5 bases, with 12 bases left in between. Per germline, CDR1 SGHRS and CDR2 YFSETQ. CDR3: CASSLASTVNNSPLHF. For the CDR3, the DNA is TGCGCCAGCAGCTTGGCCAGTACAGTAAATAATTCACCCCTCCACTTT.

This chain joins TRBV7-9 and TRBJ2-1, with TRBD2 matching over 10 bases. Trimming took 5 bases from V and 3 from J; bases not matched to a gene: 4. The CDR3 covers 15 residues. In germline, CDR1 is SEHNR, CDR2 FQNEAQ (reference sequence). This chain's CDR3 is CASSPSGGYYNEQFF. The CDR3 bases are TGTGCCAGCAGCCCTAGCGGGGGTTACTACAATGAGCAGTTCTTC.

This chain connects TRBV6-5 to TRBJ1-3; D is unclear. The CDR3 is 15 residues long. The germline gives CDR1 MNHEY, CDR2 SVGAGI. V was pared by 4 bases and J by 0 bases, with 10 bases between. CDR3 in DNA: TGTGCCAGCAGTTTGCGGACTAGCTCTGGAAACACCATATATTTT. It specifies CASSLRTSSGNTIYF.

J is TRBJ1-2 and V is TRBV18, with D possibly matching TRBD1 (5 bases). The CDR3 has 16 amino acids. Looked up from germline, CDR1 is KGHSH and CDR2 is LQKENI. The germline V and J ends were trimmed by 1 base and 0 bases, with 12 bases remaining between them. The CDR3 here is CASSPLMGGPNYGYTF. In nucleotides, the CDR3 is TGTGCCAGCTCACCACTTATGGGGGGACCTAACTATGGCTACACCTTC.

CDR3: CASSQESPQYF. The CDR3 region has the DNA TGTGCCAGCAGCCAAGAAAGCCCCCAGTACTTC. V usage is TRBV3-1 (or the pseudogene TRBV3-2) and J usage is TRBJ2-5; D not certain. Germline assignment: CDR1 LGHDT and CDR2 YNNKEL (reference sequence). The CDR3 spans 11 residues. V was clipped by 0 bases and J by 9 bases, with 5 bases between them.

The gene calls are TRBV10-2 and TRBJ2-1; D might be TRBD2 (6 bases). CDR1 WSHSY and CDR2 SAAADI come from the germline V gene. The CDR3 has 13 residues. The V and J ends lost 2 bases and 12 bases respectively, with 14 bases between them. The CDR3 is CASSEGGRRVQFF. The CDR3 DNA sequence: TGCGCCAGCAGTGAGGGAGGGAGAAGGGTGCAGTTCTTC.

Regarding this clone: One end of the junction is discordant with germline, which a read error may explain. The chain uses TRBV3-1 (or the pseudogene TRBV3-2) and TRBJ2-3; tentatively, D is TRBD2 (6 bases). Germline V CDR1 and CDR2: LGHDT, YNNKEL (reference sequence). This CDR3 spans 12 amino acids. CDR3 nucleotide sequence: TGTGCCAGCAGCCAACTTCACGGCGGGACCTTTTTT. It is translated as CASSQLHGGTFF.

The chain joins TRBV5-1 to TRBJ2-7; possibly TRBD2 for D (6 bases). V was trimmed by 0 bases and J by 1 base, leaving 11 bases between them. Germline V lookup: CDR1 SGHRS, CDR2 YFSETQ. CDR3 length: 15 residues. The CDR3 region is CASSLGGVRSYEQYF. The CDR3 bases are TGCGCCAGCAGCTTGGGGGGGGTCAGGTCCTACGAGCAGTACTTC.